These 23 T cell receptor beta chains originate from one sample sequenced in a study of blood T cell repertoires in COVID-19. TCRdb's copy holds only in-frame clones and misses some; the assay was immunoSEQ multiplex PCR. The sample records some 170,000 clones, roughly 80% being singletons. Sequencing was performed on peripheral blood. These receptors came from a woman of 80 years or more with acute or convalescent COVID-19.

This CDR3 is CAWSLLQGYGYTF. The CDR3 DNA follows: TGTGCCTGGAGTTTGCTACAGGGATATGGCTACACCTTC. The chain uses TRBV30 and TRBJ1-2, with D possibly matching TRBD1 (6 bases). Germline V gene sequence: CDR1 GTSNPN, CDR2 SVGIG (reference sequence). V was cut by 2 bases and J by 5 bases, with 12 bases left in between. This CDR3 is built from 13 residues.

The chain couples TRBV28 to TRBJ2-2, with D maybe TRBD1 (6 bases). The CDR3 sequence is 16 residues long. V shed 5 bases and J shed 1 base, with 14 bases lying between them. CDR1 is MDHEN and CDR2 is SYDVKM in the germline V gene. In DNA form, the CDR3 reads TGTGCCAGCAGTCCAACAGGGCATGGGAACACCGGGGAGCTGTTTTTT. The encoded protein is CASSPTGHGNTGELFF.

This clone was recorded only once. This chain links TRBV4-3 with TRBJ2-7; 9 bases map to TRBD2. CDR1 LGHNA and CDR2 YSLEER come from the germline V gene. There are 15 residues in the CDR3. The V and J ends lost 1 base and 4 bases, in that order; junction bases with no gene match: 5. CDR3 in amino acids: CASSQAGLAGYEQYF. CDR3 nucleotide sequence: TGCGCCAGCAGCCAAGCGGGACTAGCCGGGTACGAGCAGTACTTC.

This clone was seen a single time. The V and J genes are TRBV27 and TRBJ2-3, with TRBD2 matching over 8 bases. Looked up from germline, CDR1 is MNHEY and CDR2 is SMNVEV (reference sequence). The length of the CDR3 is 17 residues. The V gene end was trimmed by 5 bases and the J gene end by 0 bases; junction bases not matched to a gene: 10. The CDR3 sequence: CASSQRGAGGSTDTQYF. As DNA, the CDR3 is TGTGCCAGCAGTCAACGGGGGGCGGGGGGCAGCACAGATACGCAGTATTTT.

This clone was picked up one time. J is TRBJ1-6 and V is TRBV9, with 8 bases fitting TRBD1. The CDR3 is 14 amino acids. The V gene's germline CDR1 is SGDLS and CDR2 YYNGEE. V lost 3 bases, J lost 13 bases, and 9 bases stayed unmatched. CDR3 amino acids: CASSDTGGFPPLHF. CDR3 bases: TGTGCCAGCAGCGATACAGGGGGATTCCCGCCCCTCCACTTT.

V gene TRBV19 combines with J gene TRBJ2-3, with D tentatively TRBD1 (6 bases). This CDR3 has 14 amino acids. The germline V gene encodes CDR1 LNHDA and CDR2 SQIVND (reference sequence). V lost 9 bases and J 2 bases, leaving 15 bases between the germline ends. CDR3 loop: CASNTGMFTDTQYF. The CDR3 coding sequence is TGTGCCAGCAATACAGGGATGTTCACAGATACGCAGTATTTT.

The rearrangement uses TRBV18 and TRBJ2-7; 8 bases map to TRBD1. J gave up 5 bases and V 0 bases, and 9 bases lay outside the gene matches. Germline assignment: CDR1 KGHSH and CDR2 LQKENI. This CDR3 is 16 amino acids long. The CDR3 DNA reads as TGTGCCAGCTCACCACCGTCGGCAGGGGGCGGCAACGAGCAGTACTTC. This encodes CASSPPSAGGGNEQYF.

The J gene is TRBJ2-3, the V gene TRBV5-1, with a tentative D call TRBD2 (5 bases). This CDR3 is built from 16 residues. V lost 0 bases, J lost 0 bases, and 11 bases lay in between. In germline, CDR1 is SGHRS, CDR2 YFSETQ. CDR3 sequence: CASSLALATSTDTQYF. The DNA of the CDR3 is TGCGCCAGCAGCTTGGCTCTAGCAACTAGCACAGATACGCAGTATTTT.

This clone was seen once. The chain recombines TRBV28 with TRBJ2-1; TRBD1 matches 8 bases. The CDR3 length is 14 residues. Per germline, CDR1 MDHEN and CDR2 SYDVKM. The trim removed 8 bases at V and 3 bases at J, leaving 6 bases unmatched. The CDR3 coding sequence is TGTGCCAGCGGGGGACAGGCGCTCTACAATGAGCAGTTCTTC. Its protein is CASGGQALYNEQFF.

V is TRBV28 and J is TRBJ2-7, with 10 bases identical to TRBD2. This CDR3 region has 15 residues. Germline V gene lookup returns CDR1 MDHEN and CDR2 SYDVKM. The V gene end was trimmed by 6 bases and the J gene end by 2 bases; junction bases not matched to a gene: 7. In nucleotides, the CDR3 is TGTGCCAGCAGCCCCGGGACTAGCGTCGCCTACGAGCAGTACTTC. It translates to CASSPGTSVAYEQYF.

The CDR3 DNA reads TGCGCCAGCAGTGAAATGGGACTAGCGGGTCAGAATGAGCAGTTCTTC. Amino acids: CASSEMGLAGQNEQFF. The chain has TRBV10-2 and TRBJ2-1; 12 bases align to TRBD2. The junction had 7 bases not matched to a gene; V was cut back by 3 bases and J by 7 bases. The germline CDR1 and CDR2 sequences are WSHSY and SAAADI. CDR3 length: 16 amino acids.

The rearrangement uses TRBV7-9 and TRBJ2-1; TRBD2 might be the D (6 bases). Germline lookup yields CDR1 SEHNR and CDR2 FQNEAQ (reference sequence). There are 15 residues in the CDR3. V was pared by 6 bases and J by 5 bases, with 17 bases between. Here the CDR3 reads CASRFRGGMDNEQFF. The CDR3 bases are TGTGCCAGCAGATTCAGAGGCGGGATGGACAATGAGCAGTTCTTC.

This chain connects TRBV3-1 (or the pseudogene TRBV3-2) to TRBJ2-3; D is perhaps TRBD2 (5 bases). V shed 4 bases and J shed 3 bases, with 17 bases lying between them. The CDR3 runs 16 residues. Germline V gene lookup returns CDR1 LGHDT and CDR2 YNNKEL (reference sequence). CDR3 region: CASSRLPRTVTDTQYF. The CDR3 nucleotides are TGTGCCAGCAGCCGGCTTCCCCGGACTGTAACAGATACGCAGTATTTT.

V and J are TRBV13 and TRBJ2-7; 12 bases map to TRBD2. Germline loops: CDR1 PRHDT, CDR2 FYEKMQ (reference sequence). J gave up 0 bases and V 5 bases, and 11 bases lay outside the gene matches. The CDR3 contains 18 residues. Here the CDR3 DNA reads TGTGCCAGCAGCACCAGCTTTGAGACTAGCGGGAGCTCCTACGAGCAGTACTTC. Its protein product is CASSTSFETSGSSYEQYF.

CDR3: CASSADIYNSPLHF. The CDR3 DNA reads as TGTGCCAGCAGTGCGGACATCTATAATTCACCCCTCCACTTT. J is TRBJ1-6 and V is TRBV25-1; weak D call: TRBD1 (5 bases). From germline, CDR1 is MGHDK and CDR2 SYGVNS. The CDR3 totals 14 residues. V lost 4 bases, J lost 3 bases, and 7 bases lay in between.

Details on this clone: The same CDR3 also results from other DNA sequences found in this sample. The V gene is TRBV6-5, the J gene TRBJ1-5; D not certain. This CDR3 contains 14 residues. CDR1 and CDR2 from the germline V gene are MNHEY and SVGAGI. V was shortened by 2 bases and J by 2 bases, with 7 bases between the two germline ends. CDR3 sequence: CASSYGGRNQPQHF. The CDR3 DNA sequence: TGTGCCAGCAGTTACGGTGGCCGCAATCAGCCCCAGCATTTT.

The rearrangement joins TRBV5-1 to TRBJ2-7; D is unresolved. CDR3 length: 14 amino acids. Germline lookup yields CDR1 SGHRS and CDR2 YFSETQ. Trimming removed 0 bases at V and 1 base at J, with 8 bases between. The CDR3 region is CASSLVLDSYEQYF. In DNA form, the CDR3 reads TGCGCCAGCAGCTTGGTACTCGATTCCTACGAGCAGTACTTC.

The CDR3 sequence: CASSPDRGRRDYYGYTF. Here the CDR3 DNA reads TGTGCCAGCAGTCCTGACAGGGGGCGCAGGGACTACTATGGCTACACCTTC. J is TRBJ1-2 and V is TRBV6-6, with 10 bases aligning to TRBD1. The germline gives CDR1 MNHNY, CDR2 SVGAGI (reference sequence). This CDR3 has 17 amino acids. The V and J ends lost 5 bases and 3 bases, in that order; junction bases with no gene match: 12.

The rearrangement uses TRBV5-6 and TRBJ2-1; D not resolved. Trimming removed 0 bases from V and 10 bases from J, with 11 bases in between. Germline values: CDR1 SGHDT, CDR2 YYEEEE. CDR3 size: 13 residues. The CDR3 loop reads CASSLGSAWEQFF. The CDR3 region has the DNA TGTGCCAGCAGCTTGGGGAGCGCCTGGGAGCAGTTCTTC. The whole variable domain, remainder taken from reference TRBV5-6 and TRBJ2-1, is DAGVTQSPTHLIKTRGQQVTLRCSPKSGHDTVSWYQQALGQGPQFIFQYYEEEERQRGNFPDRFSGHQFPNYSSELNVNALLLGDSALYLCASSLGSAWEQFFGPGTRLTVL.

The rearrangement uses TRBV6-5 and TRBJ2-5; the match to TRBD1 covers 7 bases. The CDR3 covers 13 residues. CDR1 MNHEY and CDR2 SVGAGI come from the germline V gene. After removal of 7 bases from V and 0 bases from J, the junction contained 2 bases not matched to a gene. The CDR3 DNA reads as TGTGCCAGCAAACAGGGGAACCAAGAGACCCAGTACTTC. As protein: CASKQGNQETQYF.

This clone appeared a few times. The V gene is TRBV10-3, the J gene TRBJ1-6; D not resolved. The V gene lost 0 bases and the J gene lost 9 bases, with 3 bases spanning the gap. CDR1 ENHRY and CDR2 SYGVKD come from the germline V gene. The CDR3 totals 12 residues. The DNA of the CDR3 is TGTGCCATCAGTGAGTCCTCTTCACCCCTCCACTTT. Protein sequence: CAISESSSPLHF.

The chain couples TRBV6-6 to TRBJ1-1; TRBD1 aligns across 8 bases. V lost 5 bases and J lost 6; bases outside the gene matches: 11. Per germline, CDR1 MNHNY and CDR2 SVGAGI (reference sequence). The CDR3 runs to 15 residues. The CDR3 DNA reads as TGTGCCAGCAGTCAAACCGGGACAGGCGCACCTGAAGCTTTCTTT. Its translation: CASSQTGTGAPEAFF.

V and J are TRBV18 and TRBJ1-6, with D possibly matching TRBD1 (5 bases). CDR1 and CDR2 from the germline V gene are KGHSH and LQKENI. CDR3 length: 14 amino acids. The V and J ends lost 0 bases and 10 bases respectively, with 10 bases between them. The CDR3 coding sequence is TGTGCCAGCTCACCACCCGGCAGGGAATCACCCCTCCACTTT. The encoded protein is CASSPPGRESPLHF.